The 11 T cell receptor beta chains below were found in one sample sequenced in a study of blood T cell repertoires in COVID-19. Produced via immunoSEQ multiplex PCR; TCRdb's table is partial and in-frame only. The repertoire includes about 320,000 clones, approximately 88% of them detected once, and 4.5% to 6.5% sits in the top ten. Specimen: PBMCs or T cells enriched from blood (not recorded which). Receptor source: a man in his 60s who had recovered from COVID-19.

This clone was found once. The chain has TRBV29-1 and TRBJ2-6, with D hard to call. Germline V CDR1 and CDR2: SQVTM, ANQGSEA. The CDR3 runs 14 residues. V shed 2 bases and J shed 0 bases, with 5 bases lying between them. The CDR3 DNA sequence: TGCAGCGTTGAAAGAGTCTCTGGGGCCAACGTCCTGACTTTC. Translated, it gives CSVERVSGANVLTF.

The rearrangement links TRBV30 to TRBJ2-4, with D possibly being TRBD2 (6 bases). CDR3 length: 16 amino acids. Germline values: CDR1 GTSNPN, CDR2 SVGIG (reference sequence). V was shortened by 0 bases and J by 3 bases, with 15 bases between the two germline ends. The CDR3 coding sequence is TGTGCCTGGAGTGTACCTGGCGGGATGGGCAAAAACATTCAGTACTTC. Protein: CAWSVPGGMGKNIQYF. The entire variable domain, with the rest obtained from reference TRBV30 and TRBJ2-4, is as follows: SQTIHQWPATLVQPVGSPLSLECTVEGTSNPNLYWYRQAAGRGLQLLFYSVGIGQISSEVPQNLSASRPQDRQFILSSKKLLLSDSGFYLCAWSVPGGMGKNIQYFGAGTRLSVL.

V and J are TRBV3-1 (or the pseudogene TRBV3-2) and TRBJ2-5, with D maybe TRBD1 (5 bases). Trimming stripped 0 bases from V and 3 bases from J, with 11 bases between. The germline V gene has CDR1 LGHDT and CDR2 YNNKEL (reference sequence). This CDR3 is 15 amino acids long. CDR3 protein: CASSQDQGAKETQYF. The CDR3 region has the DNA TGTGCCAGCAGCCAAGATCAAGGGGCCAAAGAGACCCAGTACTTC.

This chain joins TRBV28 and TRBJ2-7; 8 nucleotides line up with TRBD1. V lost 3 bases to trimming and J lost 4 bases; unmatched junction nucleotides: 2. Germline V gives CDR1 MDHEN, CDR2 SYDVKM. The CDR3 covers 13 residues. The CDR3 here is CASSFQGAYEQYF. In nucleotides, the CDR3 is TGTGCCAGCAGTTTCCAGGGGGCTTACGAGCAGTACTTC.

For the CDR3, the DNA is TGTGCCAGCTCCAGGAGGGGTGGGGGATCCTATTATAATTCACCCCTCCACTTT. Translation: CASSRRGGGSYYNSPLHF. The V call is TRBV13, the J call TRBJ1-6, with D tentatively TRBD1 (5 bases). Germline assignment: CDR1 PRHDT and CDR2 FYEKMQ (reference sequence). The CDR3 spans 18 residues. Deletions cut 8 bases from V and 4 bases from J, with 24 bases between.

The chain links TRBV18 to TRBJ1-2, with 7 bases matching TRBD1. This CDR3 spans 16 amino acids. Germline V gives CDR1 KGHSH, CDR2 LQKENI. The V gene end was trimmed by 4 bases and the J gene end by 2 bases; junction bases not matched to a gene: 10. Written as DNA, the CDR3 is TGTGCCAGCTCACTTATTCCGACAGGGATGAACTATGGCTACACCTTC. Protein product: CASSLIPTGMNYGYTF.

This clone was seen a single time. V usage is TRBV6-5 and J usage is TRBJ1-1, with D uncertain. The germline gives CDR1 MNHEY, CDR2 SVGAGI. The CDR3 is 15 amino acids. Deletions cut 6 bases from V and 0 bases from J, with 14 bases between. DNA for the CDR3: TGTGCCAGCAGGGTCTACGCGAGTTTGAACACTGAAGCTTTCTTT. Residues: CASRVYASLNTEAFF.

This chain joins TRBV2 and TRBJ2-2; 8 bases align to TRBD2. The V gene's germline CDR1 is SNHLY and CDR2 FYNNEI. The CDR3 length is 17 residues. Trimming took 4 bases from V and 6 from J; bases not matched to a gene: 13. CDR3 coding DNA: TGTGCCAGCAGTGTGGAAGGGATGTCGGGAGGGCCCGGGGAGCTGTTTTTT. Translating gives CASSVEGMSGGPGELFF.

The chain has TRBV19 and TRBJ1-2; 8 nucleotides line up with TRBD1. The J segment lost 6 bases and the V segment lost 6 bases, leaving 6 bases of the junction unmatched. Germline V gives CDR1 LNHDA, CDR2 SQIVND (reference sequence). This CDR3 spans 13 amino acids. The CDR3 bases are TGTGCCAGTAGACATCAGGGGGCGGATGGCTACACCTTC. This codes for CASRHQGADGYTF. The whole variable domain, remainder taken from reference TRBV19 and TRBJ1-2, is DGGITQSPKYLFRKEGQNVTLSCEQNLNHDAMYWYRQDPGQGLRLIYYSQIVNDFQKGDIAEGYSVSREKKESFPLTVTSAQKNPTAFYLCASRHQGADGYTFGSGTRLTVV.

V is TRBV5-1 and J is TRBJ1-2; TRBD1 matches at 8 bases. The germline CDR1 and CDR2 sequences are SGHRS and YFSETQ. This CDR3 contains 16 residues. V trimming: 4 bases; J trimming: 4 bases; junction bases outside the gene matches: 12. The CDR3: CASSPRQGLSFYGYTF. Here the CDR3 DNA reads TGCGCCAGCAGCCCACGACAGGGGCTAAGTTTCTATGGCTACACCTTC. Based on the CDR3 plus reference TRBV5-1 and TRBJ1-2, the full variable domain is KAGVTQTPRYLIKTRGQQVTLSCSPISGHRSVSWYQQTPGQGLQFLFEYFSETQRNKGNFPGRFSGRQFSNSRSEMNVSTLELGDSALYLCASSPRQGLSFYGYTFGSGTRLTVV.

The V gene is TRBV30, the J gene TRBJ1-2; tentatively, D is TRBD1 (6 bases). The length of the CDR3 is 14 residues. V shed 0 bases and J shed 4 bases, with 12 bases lying between them. From germline, CDR1 is GTSNPN and CDR2 SVGIG (reference sequence). CDR3: CAWSVQGVGYGYTF. CDR3 DNA: TGTGCCTGGAGTGTACAGGGAGTTGGCTATGGCTACACCTTC.